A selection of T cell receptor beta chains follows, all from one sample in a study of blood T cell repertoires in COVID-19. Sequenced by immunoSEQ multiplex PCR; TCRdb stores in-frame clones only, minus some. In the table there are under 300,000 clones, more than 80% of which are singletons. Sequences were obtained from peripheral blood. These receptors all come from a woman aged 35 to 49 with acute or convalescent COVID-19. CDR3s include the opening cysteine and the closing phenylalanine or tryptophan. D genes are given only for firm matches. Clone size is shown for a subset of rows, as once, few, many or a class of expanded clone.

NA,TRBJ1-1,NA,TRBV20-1,TGCAGTGCCCGGGACATCGAAGCTTTCTTT,CSARDIEAFF
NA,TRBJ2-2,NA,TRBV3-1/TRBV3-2,TGTGCCAGCAGCCCCCTAACCGGGGAGCTGTTTTTT,CASSPLTGELFF
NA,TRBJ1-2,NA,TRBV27,TGTGCCAGCAGTTTGACAGGCAACTATGGCTACACCTTC,CASSLTGNYGYTF
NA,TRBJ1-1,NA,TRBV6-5,TGTGCCAGCAGTTACAGTCTACCGAACTCTGAAGCTTTCTTT,CASSYSLPNSEAFF
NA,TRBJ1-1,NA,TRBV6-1,TGTGCCAGCAGTGAATTCCAGGGTGGTACTGAAGCTTTCTTT,CASSEFQGGTEAFF
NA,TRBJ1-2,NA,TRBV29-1,TGCAGCGTTCGGGCCAGTCTGGGGCACACCTTC,CSVRASLGHTF
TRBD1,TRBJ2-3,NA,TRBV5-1,TGCGCCAGCAGCTTGGATGGGACAGGGACCACAGATACGCAGTATTTT,CASSLDGTGTTDTQYF
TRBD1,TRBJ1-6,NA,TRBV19,TGTGCCAGTAGTATTATTTGGACAGGAGGGCCTTCACCCCTCCACTTT,CASSIIWTGGPSPLHF
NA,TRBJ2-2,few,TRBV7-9,TGTGCCAGCAGCTTAGGACAGGCGGACACCGGGGAGCTGTTTTTT,CASSLGQADTGELFF
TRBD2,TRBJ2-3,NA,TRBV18,TGTGCCAGCTCACCACGGACTAGCGGGGGCGGGGATACGCAGTATTTT,CASSPRTSGGGDTQYF
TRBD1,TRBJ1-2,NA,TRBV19,TGTGCCACCGGACAGGGAGGGGTCTATGGCTACACCTTC,CATGQGGVYGYTF
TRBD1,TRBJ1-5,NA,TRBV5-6,TGTGCCAGCAGCAGAGGACAGGGGTACTACAGCAATCAGCCCCAGCATTTT,CASSRGQGYYSNQPQHF
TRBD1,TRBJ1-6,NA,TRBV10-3,TGTGCCATCAGCGCGACAGGGGATAATTCACCCCTCCACTTT,CAISATGDNSPLHF
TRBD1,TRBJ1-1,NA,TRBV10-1,TGCGCCAGCAGTAAGGACCGGGACAGGGGACGTTACTTCAACACTGAAGCTTTCTTT,CASSKDRDRGRYFNTEAFF
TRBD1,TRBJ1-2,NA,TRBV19,TGTGCCAGTAGTCGCAAATTCTTAGGGGGCTCTGGCTATGGCTACACCTTC,CASSRKFLGGSGYGYTF
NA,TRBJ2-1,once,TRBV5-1,TGCGCCAGCAGCTTGGCCCAGACCACAGGGTACAATGAGCAGTTCTTC,CASSLAQTTGYNEQFF
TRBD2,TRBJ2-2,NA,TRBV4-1,TGCGCCAGCAGCCCCCTTCGTCGGGGGGGACGTTACACCGGGGAGCTGTTTTTT,CASSPLRRGGRYTGELFF
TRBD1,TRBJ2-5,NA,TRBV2,TGTGCCAGCAGGCGGGACAGGGAGCAAGAGACCCAGTACTTC,CASRRDREQETQYF
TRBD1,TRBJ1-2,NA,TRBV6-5,TGTGCCAGCACCATCCGGGACAGCTATGGCTACACCTTC,CASTIRDSYGYTF
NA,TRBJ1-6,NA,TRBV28,TGTGCCAGCATCACGGACACACCAAATTCACCCCTCTACTTT,CASITDTPNSPLYF
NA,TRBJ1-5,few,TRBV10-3,TGTGCCATCAGGGACAGTCCCAATCAGCCCCAGCATTTT,CAIRDSPNQPQHF
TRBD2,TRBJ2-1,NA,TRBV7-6,TGTGCCAGCAGCCCCAGCGGGGGGGCCGCGATTGAGCAGTTCTTC,CASSPSGGAAIEQFF
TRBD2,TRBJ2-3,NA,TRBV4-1,TGCGCCAGCAGCCGGGTAGCGGGGATCGCAGATACGCAGTATTTT,CASSRVAGIADTQYF
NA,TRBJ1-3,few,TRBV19,TGTGCCAGTACCCCCGGGGGAAACACCATATATTTT,CASTPGGNTIYF
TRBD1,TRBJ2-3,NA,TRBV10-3,TGTGCCGCTCGACAGGGATCCACGGATACGCAGTATTTT,CAARQGSTDTQYF
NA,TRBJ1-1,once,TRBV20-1,TGCAGTGCTAGGCGCGGACAGGAAGCTTTCTTT,CSARRGQEAFF
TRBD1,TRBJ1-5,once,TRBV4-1,TGCGCCAGCAGCCAAGCAGGGGGGAATCAGCCCCAGCATTTT,CASSQAGGNQPQHF
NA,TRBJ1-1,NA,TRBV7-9,TGTGCCAGCAGCTTAGTGGTGGGGGCAGGAGGCACTGAAGCTTTCTTT,CASSLVVGAGGTEAFF
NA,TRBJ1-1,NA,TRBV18,TGTGCCAGCTCACCACCGGCGCGGGCAGACAACACTGAAGCTTTCTTT,CASSPPARADNTEAFF
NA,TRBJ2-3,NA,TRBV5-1,TGCGCCAGCAGCTTGAGCGGGTACCCTAGCACAGATACGCAGTATTTT,CASSLSGYPSTDTQYF
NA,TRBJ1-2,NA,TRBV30,TGTGCCTGGAGTGTACGTCTGGGGCGCAGCTTCTATGGCTACACCTTC,CAWSVRLGRSFYGYTF
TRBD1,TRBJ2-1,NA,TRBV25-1,TGTGCCAGCAGGGACAGGGGGTACAATGAGCAGTTCTTC,CASRDRGYNEQFF
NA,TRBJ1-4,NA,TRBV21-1,TGTGCCAGCAGGCCCCCGGGCGGGAACGGTGGGACTAATGAAAAACTGTTTTTT,CASRPPGGNGGTNEKLFF
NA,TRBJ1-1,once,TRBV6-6,TGTGCCAGCGTACAGGGAATTGAAGCTTTCTTT,CASVQGIEAFF
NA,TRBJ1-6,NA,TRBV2,TGTGCCAGCAGTGAAGTGGGGAGGTCTTCACCCCTCCACTTT,CASSEVGRSSPLHF
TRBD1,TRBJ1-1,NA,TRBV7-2,TGTGCCAGCAGCTTCCCCCAGGGGGTCCCCACTGAAGCTTTCTTT,CASSFPQGVPTEAFF
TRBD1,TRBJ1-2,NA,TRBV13,TGTGCCAGCAGCCCCCCGCCGGGACAGACTAACTATGGCTACACCTTC,CASSPPPGQTNYGYTF
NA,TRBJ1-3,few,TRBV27,TGTGCCAGCAGTTTAGCCAGGGAAACTGGAAACACCATATATTTT,CASSLARETGNTIYF
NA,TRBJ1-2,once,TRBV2,TGTGCCAGCAGTGAAGGGACAGCTATTTATGGCTACACCTTC,CASSEGTAIYGYTF
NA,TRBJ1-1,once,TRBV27,TGTGCCAGCAGTCCGGCCCGGGGAGGGGAACCTGAAGCTTTCTTT,CASSPARGGEPEAFF
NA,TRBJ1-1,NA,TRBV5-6,TGTGCCAGCAGCCCCGTTTTCGCCGGGAACACTGAAGCTTTCTTT,CASSPVFAGNTEAFF
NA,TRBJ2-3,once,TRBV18,TGTGCCAGCGCGGAGGTGGGGGGGCCCACAGATACGCAGTATTTT,CASAEVGGPTDTQYF
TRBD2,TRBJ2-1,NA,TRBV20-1,TGCAGTGCTGGTGCCGGGACTAGCGGGCACAATGAGCAGTTCTTC,CSAGAGTSGHNEQFF
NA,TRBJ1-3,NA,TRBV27,TGTGCCAGCAGTTTCAGGGGTGGAAACACCATATATTTT,CASSFRGGNTIYF
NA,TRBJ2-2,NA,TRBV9,TGTGCCAGCAGCGTAGAGGCGGGGCCCGGGGAGCTGTTTTTT,CASSVEAGPGELFF
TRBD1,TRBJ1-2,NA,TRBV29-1,TGCAGCGCCGCACAGGGGGCTGGTCATGGCTACACCTTC,CSAAQGAGHGYTF
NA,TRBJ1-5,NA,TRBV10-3,TGTGCCATCTCTAAAAGCAATCAGCCCCAGCATTTT,CAISKSNQPQHF
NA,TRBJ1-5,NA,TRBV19,TGTGCCAGTAGTATGACTGGAAATAGCAATCAGCCCCAGCATTTT,CASSMTGNSNQPQHF
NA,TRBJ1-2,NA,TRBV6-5,TGTGCCAGCAGGAACCCGCCGGGTGGCTATGGCTACACCTTC,CASRNPPGGYGYTF
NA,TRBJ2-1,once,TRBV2,TGTGCCAGCAGTGGCCATTCGACACCGTACAATGAGCAGTTCTTC,CASSGHSTPYNEQFF
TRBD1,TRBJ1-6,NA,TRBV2,TGTGCCAGCAGTCGGACAGGGGGCAACAATTCACCCCTCCACTTT,CASSRTGGNNSPLHF
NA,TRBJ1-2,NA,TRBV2,TGTGCCAGCAGTGTGGCGGAGGTCCTATCCACCTTC,CASSVAEVLSTF